This T cell receptor (beta chain) stems from a study of T cell responses to AZD1222 COVID-19 vaccine. This table comes from immunoSEQ multiplex PCR, and its TCRdb copy is limited to in-frame clones, with some not included. This sample has about 170,000 clones; around 88% occur once, and the top ten carry approximately 1%. This clonotype was obtained from an adult who received the AZD1222 COVID-19 vaccine. The sample here was peripheral blood, taken 28 days after the second AZD1222 dose.

The CDR3 protein is CASSEGINEKLFF. Here the CDR3 DNA reads TGTGCCAGCTCAGAAGGGATTAATGAAAAACTGTTTTTT. The gene calls are TRBV18 and TRBJ1-4; no clear D. V gave up 5 bases and J gave up 4 bases, with 8 bases separating them. The CDR3 is 13 amino acids. Germline V gives CDR1 KGHSH, CDR2 LQKENI.